Below, 23 T cell receptor beta chains from the same sample are listed, as sequenced in a study of T cell responses to AZD1222 COVID-19 vaccine. The assay was immunoSEQ multiplex PCR, and TCRdb's table has in-frame clones only and misses some. The table includes about 93,000 clones, 80% to 90% detected once. The sample here was peripheral blood, taken on day 0 of AZD1222 vaccination. The receptors derive from an adult in good health.

V gene TRBV7-3 combines with J gene TRBJ1-1; weak D call: TRBD1 (6 bases). V gave up 4 bases and J gave up 4 bases, with 10 bases separating them. This CDR3 comprises 13 residues. Germline CDR1 SGHTA, CDR2 FQGTGA. CDR3 nucleotide sequence: TGTGCCAGCAGCTGGCAGGGGTCCACTGAAGCTTTCTTT. Translation gives CASSWQGSTEAFF. The whole variable domain, remainder taken from reference TRBV7-3 and TRBJ1-1, is GAGVSQTPSNKVTEKGKYVELRCDPISGHTALYWYRQSLGQGPEFLIYFQGTGAADDSGLPNDRFFAVRPEGSVSTLKIQRTERGDSAVYLCASSWQGSTEAFFGQGTRLTVV.

V and J are TRBV11-3 and TRBJ2-7; D ambiguous. This CDR3 region has 12 residues. From germline, CDR1 is SGHNT and CDR2 YENEEA. Trimming shortened V by 0 bases and J by 5 bases, and 5 bases separated the two germline ends. The CDR3 DNA reads as TGTGCCAGCAGCTTAGAGTGGCACGAGCAGTACTTC. It codes for CASSLEWHEQYF.

This chain connects TRBV29-1 to TRBJ1-3; TRBD1 is a possible D gene (6 bases). CDR3 length: 13 residues. V gave up 7 bases and J gave up 0 bases, with 10 bases separating them. Germline V CDR1 and CDR2: SQVTM, ANQGSEA. This CDR3 is CSALQGSGNTIYF. DNA of the CDR3: TGCAGCGCTTTACAGGGCTCTGGAAACACCATATATTTT.

This chain connects TRBV7-2 to TRBJ2-5; 11 bases agree with TRBD2. The CDR3 length is 15 residues. The V and J ends lost 3 bases and 2 bases, in that order; junction bases with no gene match: 2. Germline-derived CDR1 and CDR2 are SGHTA and FQGNSA. The CDR3 region is CASSLGLAVQETQYF. CDR3 DNA sequence: TGTGCCAGCAGCTTGGGACTAGCGGTTCAAGAGACCCAGTACTTC.

This clone has a single count. V usage is TRBV19 and J usage is TRBJ1-5; 9 bases line up with TRBD1. V shed 4 bases, J shed 0 bases, and the junction held 13 bases outside the gene matches. This CDR3 is built from 19 residues. The germline CDR1 and CDR2 sequences are LNHDA and SQIVND (reference sequence). The CDR3 protein is CASSTASGQGPYSNQPQHF. In DNA form, the CDR3 reads TGTGCCAGTAGTACCGCTTCGGGACAGGGCCCCTATAGCAATCAGCCCCAGCATTTT.

The rearrangement joins TRBV11-2 to TRBJ1-1, with D possibly matching TRBD1 (6 bases). Trimming took 5 bases from V and 11 from J, leaving 18 bases between them. Germline assignment: CDR1 SGHAT and CDR2 FQNNGV. This CDR3 has 13 amino acids. CDR3 sequence: CASSRDIWGGAFF. The CDR3 DNA reads TGTGCCAGCAGCCGGGACATATGGGGGGGCGCTTTCTTT.

This rearrangement joins TRBV16 to TRBJ2-5; D gene uncertain. The CDR3 contains 13 residues. The germline V gene encodes CDR1 KGHSY and CDR2 FQNENV. V was pared by 3 bases and J by 2 bases, with 7 bases between. CDR3: CASSQDWQETQYF. The DNA for the CDR3 is TGTGCCAGCAGCCAGGATTGGCAAGAGACCCAGTACTTC.

The chain has TRBV27 and TRBJ1-6; 7 nucleotides match TRBD1. The CDR3 consists of 18 residues. Germline loops: CDR1 MNHEY, CDR2 SMNVEV (reference sequence). Germline trimming cut 0 bases from V and 4 bases from J; bases unmatched to any gene: 9. CDR3 coding DNA: TGTGCCAGCAGTTTATCGTGGCAGGGGGTATTTTATAATTCACCCCTCCACTTT. Amino acids: CASSLSWQGVFYNSPLHF.

About this clone: A much larger clone sits a single nucleotide away, making a read error possible. The identical CDR3 is also encoded by other nucleotide sequences in the sample. The rearrangement links TRBV5-1 to TRBJ1-1; D remains ambiguous. The CDR3 length is 13 residues. V was pared by 0 bases and J by 0 bases, with 3 bases between. Germline V gene data show CDR1 as SGHRS and CDR2 as YFSETQ. In nucleotides, the CDR3 is TGCGCCAGCAGCTTGGAGATGAACACTGAAGCTTTCTTT. It encodes CASSLEMNTEAFF.

The chain is built from TRBV9 and TRBJ1-2, with TRBD1 as a possible D gene (5 bases). The length of the CDR3 is 16 residues. V lost 3 bases and J lost 8, with 23 bases in between. Germline CDR1 reads SGDLS; CDR2 reads YYNGEE. CDR3 nucleotides: TGTGCCAGCAGCGGCCCTAGGGACCGCTACCGGAGGGGCTACACCTTC. Translating gives CASSGPRDRYRRGYTF.

This clone was observed once. The gene calls are TRBV6-2 or TRBV6-3 and TRBJ1-1; D perhaps matches TRBD1 (6 bases). Trimming cost V 5 bases and J 0 bases, with 13 bases left between them. There are 15 residues in the CDR3. The germline V gene has CDR1 MNHEY and CDR2 SVGEGT. This CDR3 is CASSVGGTMNTEAFF. Written as DNA, the CDR3 is TGTGCCAGCAGTGTCGGGGGCACTATGAACACTGAAGCTTTCTTT.

CDR3 residues: CASSEVWGTGTNEQFF. The CDR3 coding sequence is TGTGCCAGCAGTGAAGTTTGGGGGACAGGGACCAATGAGCAGTTCTTC. This chain uses TRBV6-1 with TRBJ2-1; 9 bases line up with TRBD1. J was trimmed by 6 bases and V by 1 base; bases with no gene match: 7. The CDR3 contains 16 residues. CDR1 and CDR2 from the germline V gene are MNHNS and SASEGT.

CDR3 amino acids: CASSAQTNNNSPLHF. Here the CDR3 DNA reads TGTGCCAGTAGTGCTCAGACGAACAATAATTCACCCCTCCACTTT. The chain uses TRBV19 and TRBJ1-6; D not resolved. With 5 bases removed from V and 5 bases from J, the gap between germline ends came to 13 bases. CDR1 is LNHDA and CDR2 is SQIVND in the germline V gene (reference sequence). The CDR3 extends over 15 amino acids. The variable domain in full, completed from reference TRBV19 and TRBJ1-6, reads DGGITQSPKYLFRKEGQNVTLSCEQNLNHDAMYWYRQDPGQGLRLIYYSQIVNDFQKGDIAEGYSVSREKKESFPLTVTSAQKNPTAFYLCASSAQTNNNSPLHFGNGTRLTVT.

V gene TRBV9 combines with J gene TRBJ1-2, with 8 positions matching TRBD1. The CDR3 has 14 amino acids. V was clipped by 3 bases and J by 6 bases; unmatched bases: 7. Per the germline V gene, CDR1 is SGDLS and CDR2 is YYNGEE. The CDR3 DNA follows: TGTGCCAGCAGCGGCGGACAGGGTGTAGATGGCTACACCTTC. The encoded protein is CASSGGQGVDGYTF.

The chain couples TRBV5-4 to TRBJ1-2; no clear D. The CDR3 has 15 amino acids. CDR1 is SGHNT and CDR2 is YYREEE in the germline V gene (reference sequence). V lost 7 bases to trimming and J lost 0 bases, with 16 bases between them. In nucleotides, the CDR3 is TGTGCCAGCGAGGACGGCGGAGTAGCTAACTATGGCTACACCTTC. Protein: CASEDGGVANYGYTF.

The V gene is TRBV12-2, the J gene TRBJ1-5. TRBV12-2 is given as a pseudogene. CDR3 size: 15 residues. The CDR3 DNA reads TGTGCAAGTCCCAAGCGGGACATCTACAATCAGCCCCAGCATTTT. Translating gives CASPKRDIYNQPQHF.

V usage is TRBV30 and J usage is TRBJ2-3; tentative D call: TRBD2 (6 bases). From germline, CDR1 is GTSNPN and CDR2 SVGIG (reference sequence). CDR3 length: 12 amino acids. V gave up 4 bases and J gave up 5 bases, with 10 bases separating them. The CDR3 DNA follows: TGTGCCTGGACCGGGACTGGAGATACGCAGTATTTT. This codes for CAWTGTGDTQYF.

V is TRBV5-4 and J is TRBJ2-1; 9 nucleotides agree with TRBD2. The CDR3 runs to 17 residues. The V segment lost 0 bases and the J segment 7 bases; nucleotides outside the gene matches: 11. CDR1 is SGHNT, CDR2 YYREEE, per germline (reference sequence). The DNA of the CDR3 is TGTGCCAGCAGCTTGGACCTTAGCGGGAGCCTCAGTAATGAGCAGTTCTTC. Encoded protein: CASSLDLSGSLSNEQFF.

The table lists this clone with a count of one. The chain joins TRBV9 to TRBJ2-5, with 9 nucleotides matching TRBD2. The trim removed 4 bases at V and 5 bases at J, leaving 6 bases unmatched. Per the germline V gene, CDR1 is SGDLS and CDR2 is YYNGEE. CDR3 length: 14 amino acids. This CDR3 is CASSRGGAWETQYF. DNA for the CDR3: TGTGCCAGCAGCCGCGGGGGGGCATGGGAGACCCAGTACTTC.

The chain has TRBV7-9 and TRBJ1-6; D is undetermined. V was trimmed by 5 bases and J by 5 bases, leaving 10 bases between them. The CDR3 spans 14 residues. Germline CDR1 reads SEHNR; CDR2 reads FQNEAQ (reference sequence). The CDR3 nucleotides are TGTGCCAGCAGCCCCCGTCGAGATAATTCACCCCTCCACTTT. Translated: CASSPRRDNSPLHF.

The rearrangement joins TRBV7-2 to TRBJ2-5; 12 bases are a match to TRBD2. This CDR3 is 15 amino acids long. J was trimmed by 3 bases and V by 2 bases; bases with no gene match: 1. CDR1 and CDR2 from the germline V gene are SGHTA and FQGNSA. This chain's CDR3 is CASSLLAGGKETQYF. The CDR3 DNA reads as TGTGCCAGCAGCTTACTAGCGGGAGGGAAAGAGACCCAGTACTTC.

V is TRBV25-1 and J is TRBJ1-1, with TRBD1 matching 9 bases. Germline V gene sequence: CDR1 MGHDK, CDR2 SYGVNS. J was trimmed by 1 base and V by 8 bases; bases with no gene match: 8. The CDR3 has 15 amino acids. CDR3 in DNA: TGTGCCAGCTGGGGGACAGGGATTAGGAACACTGAAGCTTTCTTT. This sequence encodes CASWGTGIRNTEAFF.

The CDR3 loop reads CASSQDRGSTSYEQYF. The CDR3 DNA sequence: TGCGCCAGCAGCCAAGATCGGGGGAGTACCTCCTACGAGCAGTACTTC. The J gene is TRBJ2-7, the V gene TRBV4-3, with D maybe TRBD2 (6 bases). The CDR3 consists of 16 residues. Trimming left V 0 bases short and J 0 bases short, with 12 bases between. CDR1 is LGHNA and CDR2 is YSLEER in the germline V gene.